This TCR beta chain was captured in a study of technical replicates of blood from a few donors. The data were produced by immunoSEQ multiplex PCR, yet TCRdb's version contains in-frame clones alone and is incomplete. The data show approximately 81,000 clones, almost 96% seen once. The germline V gene has CDR1 KGHSH and CDR2 LQKENI. The V end was cut by 2 bases, the J end by 5 bases, with 24 bases between. The CDR3 spans 18 residues. This clone was detected only once. This chain uses TRBV18 with TRBJ1-1; D gene ambiguous. The source of this sequence is a human donor in good health. Sequencing used T cells isolated from PBMCs. CDR3 region: CASSPTVSPVLSGTEAFF. For the CDR3, the DNA is TGTGCCAGCTCACCAACAGTTTCGCCGGTACTCAGTGGGACTGAAGCTTTCTTT. The variable domain in full, with the rest retrieved from reference TRBV18 and TRBJ1-1, is NAGVMQNPRHLVRRRGQEARLRCSPMKGHSHVYWYRQLPEEGLKFMVYLQKENIIDESGMPKERFSAEFPKEGPSILRIQQVVRGDSAAYFCASSPTVSPVLSGTEAFFGQGTRLTVV.